Below, 29 T cell receptor beta chains from the same sample are listed, as sequenced in a study of T cells after somatic rescue of genetic block. Assay used: immunoSEQ multiplex PCR; TCRdb lists only in-frame clones, some missing. This sample carries 80,000 to 100,000 clones, more than 80% of them seen once, and the ten largest clones take under 2%. Material: peripheral blood mononuclear cells (PBMCs). Receptors were obtained from a woman under 30.

In its sample, this clone was seen once. The J gene is TRBJ2-7, the V gene TRBV19; D might be TRBD1 (7 bases). The CDR3 runs to 16 residues. CDR1 is LNHDA and CDR2 is SQIVND in the germline V gene (reference sequence). Between the trimmed V and J ends, which lost 10 bases and 4 bases, there was a span of 26 bases. CDR3 sequence reads: CATKGGTGEIPYEQYF. The DNA for the CDR3 is TGTGCCACCAAGGGGGGAACAGGGGAGATACCTTACGAGCAGTACTTC.

The V call is TRBV7-6, the J call TRBJ1-1, with TRBD1 as a possible D gene (6 bases). Deletions cut 0 bases from V and 6 bases from J, with 17 bases between. The CDR3 is 16 amino acids. From germline, CDR1 is SGHVS and CDR2 FNYEAQ. CDR3 sequence: CASSLARQGWSSEAFF. The CDR3 DNA sequence: TGTGCCAGCAGCTTAGCGCGTCAGGGGTGGTCTTCTGAAGCTTTCTTT.

The count of this clone is one. The chain uses TRBV7-9 and TRBJ2-7; D is unclear. CDR1 SEHNR and CDR2 FQNEAQ come from the germline V gene (reference sequence). V shed 1 base and J shed 2 bases, with 12 bases lying between them. The length of the CDR3 is 15 residues. CDR3 in amino acids: CASSLVGEFTYEQYF. CDR3 DNA: TGTGCCAGCAGCTTAGTTGGGGAATTCACCTACGAGCAGTACTTC.

The rearrangement links TRBV19 to TRBJ2-7; the match to TRBD1 covers 7 bases. Germline CDR1 is LNHDA and CDR2 is SQIVND (reference sequence). Trimming took 4 bases from V and 1 from J; bases not matched to a gene: 7. The CDR3 has 15 residues. CDR3 sequence: CASSNRDRKSYEQYF. The CDR3 nucleotides read TGTGCCAGTAGTAACCGGGACAGAAAGTCCTACGAGCAGTACTTC.

The V call is TRBV30, the J call TRBJ2-7; 9 bases are shared with TRBD1. This CDR3 spans 16 amino acids. CDR1 is GTSNPN, CDR2 SVGIG, per germline (reference sequence). The ends lost 7 bases at V and 5 bases at J; junction bases unmatched: 18. CDR3 DNA sequence: TGTGCCTCCATTTACTCTGGGGGGACAGGGTTCCACGAGCAGTACTTC. This encodes CASIYSGGTGFHEQYF.

The J gene is TRBJ2-5, the V gene TRBV5-4; 7 positions agree with TRBD2. The germline V gene encodes CDR1 SGHNT and CDR2 YYREEE (reference sequence). With 1 base clipped from V and 2 bases from J, the junction kept 11 bases outside the gene matches. This CDR3 is built from 17 residues. The CDR3 spells CASSLMGLAVNQETQYF. CDR3 bases: TGTGCCAGCAGCTTGATGGGGCTAGCGGTAAATCAAGAGACCCAGTACTTC.

The genes are TRBV10-2 and TRBJ2-7; the D gene is possibly TRBD1 (6 bases). This CDR3 is built from 15 residues. The V gene's germline CDR1 is WSHSY and CDR2 SAAADI. V lost 4 bases and J 1 base, leaving 14 bases between the germline ends. The DNA of the CDR3 is TGCGCCAGCAGTGTTACCACAGGGATTTCCTACGAGCAGTACTTC. Protein sequence: CASSVTTGISYEQYF.

The rearrangement joins TRBV18 to TRBJ1-3, with TRBD1 identical over 10 bases. V lost 4 bases and J lost 0; bases outside the gene matches: 3. CDR1 and CDR2 from the germline V gene are KGHSH and LQKENI. The CDR3 spans 16 residues. CDR3 loop: CASSRGQGSSGNTIYF. The CDR3 DNA sequence: TGTGCCAGCTCACGGGGACAGGGGAGCTCTGGAAACACCATATATTTT.

V and J are TRBV4-2 and TRBJ2-6, with 11 bases fitting TRBD1. The length of the CDR3 is 17 residues. The V gene's germline CDR1 is LGHNA and CDR2 YNFKEQ. J gave up 4 bases and V 4 bases, and 6 bases lay outside the gene matches. CDR3 in DNA: TGTGCCAGCAGCCCGGGACAGGGGGGTTCCGGGGCCAACGTCCTGACTTTC. Its translation is CASSPGQGGSGANVLTF.

The chain recombines TRBV10-3 with TRBJ2-1; TRBD1 aligns across 7 bases. This CDR3 is 13 amino acids long. V was clipped by 2 bases and J by 13 bases; unmatched bases: 8. Per the germline V gene, CDR1 is ENHRY and CDR2 is SYGVKD. This CDR3 reads CAISEPGTVPQFF. The CDR3 DNA reads TGTGCCATCAGTGAGCCGGGGACAGTCCCTCAGTTCTTC.

The V gene is TRBV2, the J gene TRBJ1-1, with D perhaps TRBD1 (5 bases). This CDR3 contains 17 residues. V dropped 6 bases and J dropped 1 base, with 21 bases sitting between them. Germline CDR1 is SNHLY and CDR2 is FYNNEI. The CDR3 nucleotides read TGTGCCAGCAGGGGAGGGAAAGTTTGGGGGTGGAACACTGAAGCTTTCTTT. Amino acid sequence: CASRGGKVWGWNTEAFF.

The chain carries TRBV19 and TRBJ1-3, with 8 nucleotides matching TRBD1. The trim removed 9 bases at V and 0 bases at J, leaving 7 bases unmatched. This CDR3 has 15 amino acids. Germline V gene lookup returns CDR1 LNHDA and CDR2 SQIVND (reference sequence). CDR3 sequence (DNA): TGTGCCAGCAAGGGACAGGCTTTCTCTGGAAACACCATATATTTT. Protein product: CASKGQAFSGNTIYF.

This clone was seen once. The V gene is TRBV4-3, the J gene TRBJ1-3, with D hard to call. CDR3 length: 12 residues. The ends were cut back, 2 bases at V and 6 bases at J, with 5 bases in the middle. Germline assignment: CDR1 LGHNA and CDR2 YSLEER. The CDR3 sequence is CASSQTKNTIYF. In nucleotides, the CDR3 is TGCGCCAGCAGCCAAACGAAAAACACCATATATTTT.

The rearrangement uses TRBV7-9 and TRBJ2-7; 10 bases line up with TRBD1. The CDR3 is 15 amino acids. Germline V lookup: CDR1 SEHNR, CDR2 FQNEAQ (reference sequence). With 4 bases clipped from V and 2 bases from J, the junction kept 5 bases outside the gene matches. CDR3 nucleotides: TGTGCCAGCAGCTCCGCCGGGACAGGGGCCTACGAGCAGTACTTC. It encodes CASSSAGTGAYEQYF.

The CDR3 reads CASIVGPEAFF. In DNA, the CDR3 is TGTGCCAGCATCGTTGGGCCTGAAGCTTTCTTT. The chain couples TRBV2 to TRBJ1-1; no firm D call. There are 11 residues in the CDR3. CDR1 and CDR2 from the germline V gene are SNHLY and FYNNEI. V dropped 7 bases and J dropped 6 bases, with 9 bases sitting between them.

The V gene is TRBV5-4, the J gene TRBJ2-2, with D unclear. There are 13 residues in the CDR3. CDR1 is SGHNT and CDR2 is YYREEE in the germline V gene (reference sequence). Trimming cost V 7 bases and J 0 bases, with 7 bases left between them. CDR3 loop: CASLPSNTGELFF. The DNA of the CDR3 is TGTGCCAGCCTTCCTTCGAACACCGGGGAGCTGTTTTTT.

This clone was seen just once. V usage is TRBV4-1 and J usage is TRBJ2-7; 7 nucleotides match TRBD1. Per the germline V gene, CDR1 is MGHRA and CDR2 is YSYEKL. After removal of 4 bases from V and 0 bases from J, the junction contained 9 bases not matched to a gene. The CDR3 extends over 16 amino acids. The CDR3 sequence is CASSPHAGTVSYEQYF. In DNA, the CDR3 is TGCGCCAGCAGCCCGCACGCCGGGACAGTCTCCTACGAGCAGTACTTC.

The rearrangement joins TRBV7-3 to TRBJ2-7, with a possible D match to TRBD1 (5 bases). This CDR3 region has 14 residues. CDR1 and CDR2 from the germline V gene are SGHTA and FQGTGA. V was trimmed by 1 base and J by 4 bases, leaving 11 bases between them. The CDR3 DNA is TGTGCCAGCAGCTTAAGGGCAGGGCGGTACGAGCAGTACTTC. The encoded protein is CASSLRAGRYEQYF. The full variable domain, rest sourced from reference TRBV7-3 and TRBJ2-7, is GAGVSQTPSNKVTEKGKYVELRCDPISGHTALYWYRQSLGQGPEFLIYFQGTGAADDSGLPNDRFFAVRPEGSVSTLKIQRTERGDSAVYLCASSLRAGRYEQYFGPGTRLTVT.

CDR3 protein: CSVRRSNTEAFF. CDR3 sequence (DNA): TGCAGCGTTCGCAGGTCTAACACTGAAGCTTTCTTT. This chain joins TRBV29-1 and TRBJ1-1; D gene uncertain. V was trimmed by 5 bases and J by 2 bases, leaving 9 bases between them. The germline gives CDR1 SQVTM, CDR2 ANQGSEA. The CDR3 contains 12 residues.

This clone was seen a single time. J is TRBJ1-5 and V is TRBV19; 9 bases fit TRBD1. CDR1 is LNHDA and CDR2 is SQIVND in the germline V gene (reference sequence). The CDR3 length is 15 residues. The ends lost 4 bases at V and 6 bases at J; junction bases unmatched: 7. The CDR3 here is CASSSEGQGLQPQHF. CDR3 nucleotide sequence: TGTGCCAGTAGTAGCGAGGGACAGGGACTTCAGCCCCAGCATTTT.

A few counts support this clone. This chain joins TRBV7-9 and TRBJ1-1; a weak D match, TRBD1 (5 bases). Trimming took 5 bases from V and 5 from J, leaving 12 bases between them. This CDR3 has 13 amino acids. In germline, CDR1 is SEHNR, CDR2 FQNEAQ (reference sequence). The CDR3 coding sequence is TGTGCCAGCAGCCGGAGGGGTGATACTGAAGCTTTCTTT. Translated, it gives CASSRRGDTEAFF.

V and J are TRBV9 and TRBJ2-2; no clear D. Deletions cut 1 base from V and 0 bases from J, with 4 bases between. CDR3 length: 14 residues. The germline gives CDR1 SGDLS, CDR2 YYNGEE. The DNA of the CDR3 is TGTGCCAGCAGCGTACAACCGAACACCGGGGAGCTGTTTTTT. It yields the protein CASSVQPNTGELFF.

The chain combines TRBV18 with TRBJ2-1; D is uncertain. Looked up from germline, CDR1 is KGHSH and CDR2 is LQKENI. The CDR3 sequence is 11 residues long. The ends were cut back, 2 bases at V and 8 bases at J, with 4 bases in the middle. This CDR3 is CASSPGYEQFF. The CDR3 DNA is TGTGCCAGCTCACCAGGGTATGAGCAGTTCTTC. Using reference TRBV18 and TRBJ2-1 for the parts outside the CDR3, the full variable domain is NAGVMQNPRHLVRRRGQEARLRCSPMKGHSHVYWYRQLPEEGLKFMVYLQKENIIDESGMPKERFSAEFPKEGPSILRIQQVVRGDSAAYFCASSPGYEQFFGPGTRLTVL.

The chain has TRBV19 and TRBJ1-5; TRBD1 is a possible D gene (5 bases). The germline V gene encodes CDR1 LNHDA and CDR2 SQIVND (reference sequence). The CDR3 covers 13 residues. Trimming removed 10 bases at V and 2 bases at J, with 12 bases between. The CDR3 region is CATQGRGNQPQHF. CDR3 sequence (DNA): TGTGCCACCCAGGGTAGGGGCAATCAGCCCCAGCATTTT.

The V gene is TRBV30, the J gene TRBJ2-3; 7 bases match TRBD1. The CDR3 has 17 residues. Trimming removed 0 bases from V and 0 bases from J; junction bases left unmatched: 9. CDR1 and CDR2 (germline): GTSNPN, SVGIG (reference sequence). In nucleotides, the CDR3 is TGTGCCTGGAGTGTAAGGACAGGTCTAATTAGCACAGATACGCAGTATTTT. Protein sequence: CAWSVRTGLISTDTQYF.

The V call is TRBV7-6, the J call TRBJ1-3; D might be TRBD1 (6 bases). V was trimmed by 1 base and J by 6 bases, leaving 22 bases between them. This CDR3 is 18 amino acids long. Germline-derived CDR1 and CDR2 are SGHVS and FNYEAQ. The CDR3 here is CASSLVLMGAWEENTIYF. DNA of the CDR3: TGTGCCAGCAGCTTAGTACTGATGGGGGCGTGGGAAGAAAACACCATATATTTT.

This clone was counted only a few times. The chain couples TRBV28 to TRBJ1-2; no definite D call. Germline V gene lookup returns CDR1 MDHEN and CDR2 SYDVKM. V gave up 7 bases and J gave up 8 bases, with 17 bases separating them. The CDR3 has 13 residues. The CDR3 coding sequence is TGTGCCAGCACTCTAGACCAGGTCGGCGGCTACACCTTC. The encoded protein is CASTLDQVGGYTF.

The rearrangement joins TRBV7-9 to TRBJ2-2; 11 bases align to TRBD2. Losses at the gene ends were 6 bases for V and 4 bases for J; bases not matched to a gene: 13. The length of the CDR3 is 18 residues. From germline, CDR1 is SEHNR and CDR2 FQNEAQ (reference sequence). Here the CDR3 DNA reads TGTGCCAGCAGGCCGGGACTAGCGGTACAAGGGGGCACCGGGGAGCTGTTTTTT. Protein sequence: CASRPGLAVQGGTGELFF.

The chain uses TRBV5-1 and TRBJ2-3; 14 nucleotides match TRBD2. The CDR3 sequence is 16 residues long. Germline CDR1 SGHRS, CDR2 YFSETQ. With 4 bases clipped from V and 4 bases from J, the junction kept 5 bases outside the gene matches. CDR3 region: CASSAGTSGRPDTQYF. The CDR3 DNA reads TGCGCCAGCAGCGCCGGGACTAGCGGGAGACCAGATACGCAGTATTTT.